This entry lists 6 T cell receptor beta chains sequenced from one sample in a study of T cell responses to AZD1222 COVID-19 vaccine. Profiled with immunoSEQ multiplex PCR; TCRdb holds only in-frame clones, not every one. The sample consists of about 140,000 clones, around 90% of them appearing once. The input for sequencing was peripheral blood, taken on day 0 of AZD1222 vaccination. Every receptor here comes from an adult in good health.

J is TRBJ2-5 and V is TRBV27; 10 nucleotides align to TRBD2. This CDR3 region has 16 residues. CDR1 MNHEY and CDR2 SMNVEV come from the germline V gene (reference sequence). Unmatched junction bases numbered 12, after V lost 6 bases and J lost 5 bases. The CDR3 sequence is CASSPTSGARGETQYF. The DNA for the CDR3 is TGTGCCAGCAGCCCTACTAGCGGGGCCAGGGGGGAGACCCAGTACTTC.

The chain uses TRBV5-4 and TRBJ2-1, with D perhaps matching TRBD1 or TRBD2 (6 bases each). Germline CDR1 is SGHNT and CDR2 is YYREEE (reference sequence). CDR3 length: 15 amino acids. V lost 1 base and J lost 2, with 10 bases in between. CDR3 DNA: TGTGCCAGCAGCTTGACGGGGGCCACCTACAATGAGCAGTTCTTC. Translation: CASSLTGATYNEQFF.

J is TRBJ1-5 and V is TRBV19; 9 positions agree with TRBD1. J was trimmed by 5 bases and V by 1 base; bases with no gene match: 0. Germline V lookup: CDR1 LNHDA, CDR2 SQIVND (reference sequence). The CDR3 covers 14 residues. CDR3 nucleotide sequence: TGTGCCAGTAGTATAGGGGACAGGGATCAGCCCCAGCATTTT. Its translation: CASSIGDRDQPQHF. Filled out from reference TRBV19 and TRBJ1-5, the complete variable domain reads DGGITQSPKYLFRKEGQNVTLSCEQNLNHDAMYWYRQDPGQGLRLIYYSQIVNDFQKGDIAEGYSVSREKKESFPLTVTSAQKNPTAFYLCASSIGDRDQPQHFGDGTRLSIL.

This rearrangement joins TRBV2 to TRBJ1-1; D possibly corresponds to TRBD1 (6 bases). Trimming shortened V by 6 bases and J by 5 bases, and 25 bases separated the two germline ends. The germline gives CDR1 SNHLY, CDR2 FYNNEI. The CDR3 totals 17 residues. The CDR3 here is CASRSYPRQERGTEAFF. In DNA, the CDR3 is TGTGCCAGCAGGAGTTACCCTCGACAGGAACGGGGTACTGAAGCTTTCTTT.

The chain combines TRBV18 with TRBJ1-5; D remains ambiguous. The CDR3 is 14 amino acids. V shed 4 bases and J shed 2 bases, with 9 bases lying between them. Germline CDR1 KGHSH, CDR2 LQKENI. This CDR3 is CASSQGLGNQPQHF. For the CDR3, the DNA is TGTGCCAGCTCACAGGGTTTGGGCAATCAGCCCCAGCATTTT.

CDR3 sequence: CASSLLSGTSFTGELFF. CDR3 bases: TGTGCCAGTAGCCTCCTATCCGGGACTAGTTTCACCGGGGAGCTGTTTTTT. This chain links TRBV19 with TRBJ2-2; 8 bases match TRBD2. J gave up 4 bases and V 6 bases, and 13 bases lay outside the gene matches. The CDR3 is made up of 17 amino acids. The germline V gene encodes CDR1 LNHDA and CDR2 SQIVND (reference sequence).